This T cell receptor beta chain was recovered during a study of identical twins. Study-wide points: Without tracking the same donors, conclusions rested on cross-sectional statistical analysis.

This clonotype was picked up a small number of times. Its antigen is not known. With template switching, a universal primer site was added, and the cDNA carried unique molecular identifiers. Via MiXCR, TCRdb re-called the 5' RACE reads, giving one row per CDR3 protein. Of 250,000 or so distinct CDR3 sequences listed, 7% were seen once; the top ten hold roughly 3.6%. Germline V gives CDR1 SGHVS, CDR2 FQNEAQ. Trimming stripped 4 bases from V and 4 bases from J, with 10 bases between. The CDR3 sequence is 13 residues long. The data also belong to a second study, concerning yellow fever vaccine responses in identical twins.

The chain joins TRBV7-8 to TRBJ2-5, with no clear D. The TCR was taken from a young woman in good health. The sequenced material came from memory (CD45RO+) T cells sorted from blood. CDR3 region: CASSSGFRETQYF. CDR3 nucleotides: TGTGCCAGCAGCTCTGGCTTCAGAGAGACCCAGTACTTC. Variable domain in full (rest from reference TRBV7-8 and TRBJ2-5): GAGVSQSPRYKVAKRGQDVALRCDPISGHVSLFWYQQALGQGPEFLTYFQNEAQLDKSGLPSDRFFAERPEGSVSTLKIQRTQQEDSAVYLCASSSGFRETQYFGPGTRLLVL.